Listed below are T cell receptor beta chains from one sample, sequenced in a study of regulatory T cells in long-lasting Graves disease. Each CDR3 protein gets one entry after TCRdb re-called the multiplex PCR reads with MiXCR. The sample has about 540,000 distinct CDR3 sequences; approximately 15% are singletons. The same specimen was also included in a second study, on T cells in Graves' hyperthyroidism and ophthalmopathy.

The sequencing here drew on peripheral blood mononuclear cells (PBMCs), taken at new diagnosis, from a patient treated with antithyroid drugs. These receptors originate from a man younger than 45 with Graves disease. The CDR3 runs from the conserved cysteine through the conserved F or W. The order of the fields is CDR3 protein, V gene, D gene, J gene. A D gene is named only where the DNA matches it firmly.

cdr3_aa: CASSSHRMRQYF
v_call: TRBV7-2
d_call: .
j_call: TRBJ2-7

cdr3_aa: CASSPRGVLMNTEAFF
v_call: TRBV7-2
d_call: .
j_call: TRBJ1-1

cdr3_aa: CASSVLSGEGTGELFF
v_call: TRBV9
d_call: .
j_call: TRBJ2-2

cdr3_aa: CASSSVGANYGYTF
v_call: TRBV7-9
d_call: .
j_call: TRBJ1-2

cdr3_aa: CASSRLGPGTEAFF
v_call: TRBV27
d_call: .
j_call: TRBJ1-1

cdr3_aa: CSATVHNEQFF
v_call: TRBV20-1
d_call: .
j_call: TRBJ2-1

cdr3_aa: CSARGVSGGQDEQFF
v_call: TRBV20-1
d_call: TRBD2
j_call: TRBJ2-1

cdr3_aa: CASSLPGTAYNEQFF
v_call: TRBV3-1
d_call: TRBD1
j_call: TRBJ2-1

cdr3_aa: CASSQFRTGQEDGYTF
v_call: TRBV4-1
d_call: .
j_call: TRBJ1-2

cdr3_aa: CASSRAGRDTEAFF
v_call: TRBV3-1
d_call: .
j_call: TRBJ1-1

cdr3_aa: CASSAGTDEQYF
v_call: TRBV28
d_call: .
j_call: TRBJ2-7

cdr3_aa: CASSHTTDSYEQYF
v_call: TRBV12-3/TRBV12-4
d_call: .
j_call: TRBJ2-7

cdr3_aa: CASSLGTGFHEQYF
v_call: TRBV28
d_call: TRBD1
j_call: TRBJ2-7

cdr3_aa: CASSVRLAGLFEQYF
v_call: TRBV10-2
d_call: TRBD2
j_call: TRBJ2-7

cdr3_aa: CAWGLDRNTEAFF
v_call: TRBV30
d_call: .
j_call: TRBJ1-1

cdr3_aa: CASSHRDPPGNIQYF
v_call: TRBV12-3/TRBV12-4
d_call: .
j_call: TRBJ2-4

cdr3_aa: CSAREIRVPRGTQYF
v_call: TRBV20-1
d_call: .
j_call: TRBJ2-5

cdr3_aa: CASSLPGLGYNEQFF
v_call: TRBV12-3/TRBV12-4
d_call: TRBD2
j_call: TRBJ2-1

cdr3_aa: CASSLGAEISYEQYF
v_call: TRBV5-1
d_call: .
j_call: TRBJ2-7

cdr3_aa: CASSLVIFRDHNEQFF
v_call: TRBV5-6
d_call: .
j_call: TRBJ2-1

cdr3_aa: CATSDLASGSRNEQFF
v_call: TRBV24-1
d_call: TRBD2
j_call: TRBJ2-1

cdr3_aa: CASSSTGGAKSGYEQYF
v_call: TRBV5-1
d_call: TRBD1
j_call: TRBJ2-7

cdr3_aa: CASSLGVPWADEQFF
v_call: TRBV11-2
d_call: .
j_call: TRBJ2-1

cdr3_aa: CASSPGRSTDTQYF
v_call: TRBV18
d_call: .
j_call: TRBJ2-3

cdr3_aa: CASSSFAAQETQYF
v_call: TRBV7-9
d_call: .
j_call: TRBJ2-5

cdr3_aa: CSARDAASGTYEQYF
v_call: TRBV20-1
d_call: TRBD2
j_call: TRBJ2-7

cdr3_aa: CASSPGGGRNEKLFF
v_call: TRBV7-2
d_call: .
j_call: TRBJ1-4

cdr3_aa: CSAERLAGTLSYNEQFF
v_call: TRBV20-1
d_call: TRBD2
j_call: TRBJ2-1

cdr3_aa: CASRGGQSNQPQHF
v_call: TRBV27
d_call: .
j_call: TRBJ1-5

cdr3_aa: CASNRGVVGELFF
v_call: TRBV11-2
d_call: TRBD1
j_call: TRBJ2-2

cdr3_aa: CASSPGQPPGNTIYF
v_call: TRBV18
d_call: .
j_call: TRBJ1-3

cdr3_aa: CASSRIYQPQHF
v_call: TRBV12-3/TRBV12-4
d_call: .
j_call: TRBJ1-5

cdr3_aa: CASSKWGGADTEAFF
v_call: TRBV27
d_call: .
j_call: TRBJ1-1

cdr3_aa: CASSQALSGSEQYF
v_call: TRBV4-2
d_call: .
j_call: TRBJ2-7

cdr3_aa: CASGLAGDEQYF
v_call: TRBV28
d_call: TRBD2
j_call: TRBJ2-7

cdr3_aa: CASSSGQAELFF
v_call: TRBV7-9
d_call: .
j_call: TRBJ2-2

cdr3_aa: CASSVATNNSPLHF
v_call: TRBV9
d_call: .
j_call: TRBJ1-6

cdr3_aa: CASRAGGANVLTF
v_call: TRBV12-3/TRBV12-4
d_call: .
j_call: TRBJ2-6

cdr3_aa: CASILDRGVYEQYF
v_call: TRBV6-1
d_call: TRBD1
j_call: TRBJ2-7

cdr3_aa: CASSYRTSGSTDTQYF
v_call: TRBV6-2/TRBV6-3
d_call: TRBD2
j_call: TRBJ2-3

cdr3_aa: CASSLGQGVNTEAFF
v_call: TRBV5-1
d_call: TRBD1
j_call: TRBJ1-1

cdr3_aa: CASIRSRGSSGNTIYF
v_call: TRBV2
d_call: .
j_call: TRBJ1-3

cdr3_aa: CASSLYTYGYTF
v_call: TRBV3-1
d_call: .
j_call: TRBJ1-2

cdr3_aa: CASSLESSGTDTQYF
v_call: TRBV5-1
d_call: .
j_call: TRBJ2-3

cdr3_aa: CASSSEQGRDEQFF
v_call: TRBV9
d_call: .
j_call: TRBJ2-1

cdr3_aa: CASSLFAGGPGNEQFF
v_call: TRBV11-1
d_call: TRBD2
j_call: TRBJ2-1

cdr3_aa: CSASDSEDTEAFF
v_call: TRBV20-1
d_call: .
j_call: TRBJ1-1

cdr3_aa: CASSLWGVSSYEQYF
v_call: TRBV12-3/TRBV12-4
d_call: .
j_call: TRBJ2-7